Shown below are 21 T cell receptor beta chains from a single sample sequenced in a study of shared clonotypes between healthy human individuals. The table came from immunoSEQ multiplex PCR; TCRdb's copy has only in-frame clones and leaves some out. The top ten hold less than 2% of the sample, which has roughly 760,000 clones, about 74% seen once. Sequencing used memory CD4+ T cells sorted from blood. Subset denoted: CD45RA-negative fraction. These receptors all come from a woman aged 25 to 39 in good health.

The V gene is TRBV6-1, the J gene TRBJ1-4, with D unresolved. V was clipped by 8 bases and J by 0 bases, with 13 bases between them. CDR1 MNHNS and CDR2 SASEGT come from the germline V gene. This CDR3 comprises 15 residues. The CDR3 protein is CASARTLATNEKLFF. The CDR3 nucleotides read TGTGCCAGCGCTAGGACTTTGGCAACTAATGAAAAACTGTTTTTT.

CDR3 nucleotide sequence: TGTGCCAGCTCACCAAGAGCCGCCGGGAGCCTTGTGGAGGAGCAGTACTTC. Translation gives CASSPRAAGSLVEEQYF. V gene TRBV18 combines with J gene TRBJ2-7, with D perhaps matching TRBD2 (6 bases). The CDR3 runs 17 residues. Germline CDR1 is KGHSH and CDR2 is LQKENI. Trimming pared 2 bases from V and 7 bases from J, leaving 24 bases between.

The gene calls are TRBV2 and TRBJ2-7, with D perhaps TRBD2 (5 bases). The germline CDR1 and CDR2 sequences are SNHLY and FYNNEI. CDR3 length: 14 amino acids. Between the trimmed V and J ends, which lost 4 bases and 3 bases, there was a span of 13 bases. The CDR3 loop is CASSGTLRDYEQYF. DNA of the CDR3: TGTGCCAGCAGTGGGACTTTACGGGACTACGAGCAGTACTTC. The full variable domain, in which reference TRBV2 and TRBJ2-7 provide the parts outside the CDR3, is EPEVTQTPSHQVTQMGQEVILRCVPISNHLYFYWYRQILGQKVEFLVSFYNNEISEKSEIFDDQFSVERPDGSNFTLKIRSTKLEDSAMYFCASSGTLRDYEQYFGPGTRLTVT.

As regards this clone: The sample has other DNA sequences that encode this CDR3 too. The chain joins TRBV6-6 to TRBJ2-7, with a possible D match to TRBD2 (6 bases). Germline V gene lookup returns CDR1 MNHNY and CDR2 SVGAGI (reference sequence). Between the trimmed V and J ends, which lost 6 bases and 0 bases, there was a span of 12 bases. The CDR3 sequence is 14 residues long. CDR3 region: CASSRDFSSYEQYF. Here the CDR3 DNA reads TGTGCCAGCAGCCGGGACTTTTCCTCCTACGAGCAGTACTTC.

This chain uses TRBV28 with TRBJ2-2, with 8 positions matching TRBD1. There are 15 residues in the CDR3. Germline trimming cut 5 bases from V and 2 bases from J; bases unmatched to any gene: 4. From germline, CDR1 is MDHEN and CDR2 SYDVKM. CDR3 DNA sequence: TGTGCCAGCAGTCGGGACAGGCACAACACCGGGGAGCTGTTTTTT. It is translated as CASSRDRHNTGELFF.

The table lists this clone with a count of one. CDR3 region: CASSYSSFIGYEQYF. In DNA form, the CDR3 reads TGTGCCAGCAGTTACTCCTCCTTTATTGGCTACGAGCAGTACTTC. This chain uses TRBV6-5 with TRBJ2-7; D remains unclear. V was pared by 0 bases and J by 3 bases, with 12 bases between. The CDR3 loop spans 15 amino acids. Germline V gene lookup returns CDR1 MNHEY and CDR2 SVGAGI.

The chain combines TRBV7-7 with TRBJ2-3, with D possibly TRBD2 on 6 matching bases. V was clipped by 8 bases and J by 7 bases, with 16 bases between them. The CDR3 consists of 13 residues. The germline V gene encodes CDR1 SSHAT and CDR2 FNYEAQ (reference sequence). The CDR3, as DNA: TGTGCCAGCTCGGGAGTAGGGGAAAATACGCAGTATTTT. Translation gives CASSGVGENTQYF.

The chain links TRBV6-5 to TRBJ2-1; possibly TRBD1 or TRBD2 for D (6 bases each). This CDR3 has 15 residues. The germline V and J ends were trimmed by 5 bases and 5 bases, with 16 bases remaining between them. The germline gives CDR1 MNHEY, CDR2 SVGAGI. The CDR3 protein is CASSPGGGHNNEQFF. The DNA for the CDR3 is TGTGCCAGCAGTCCCGGAGGGGGGCACAACAATGAGCAGTTCTTC.

V usage is TRBV6-6 and J usage is TRBJ1-1; D perhaps matches TRBD1 (6 bases). This CDR3 contains 15 residues. Germline CDR1 and CDR2: MNHNY and SVGAGI (reference sequence). Trimming took 7 bases from V and 4 from J, leaving 19 bases between them. CDR3 sequence: CASTPLQGLGTEAFF. CDR3 nucleotide sequence: TGTGCCAGCACCCCTCTCCAGGGGTTAGGCACTGAAGCTTTCTTT.

The chain recombines TRBV28 with TRBJ1-5, with D unclear. Germline V gene data show CDR1 as MDHEN and CDR2 as SYDVKM. The V gene lost 2 bases and the J gene lost 7 bases, with 12 bases spanning the gap. The CDR3 sequence is 14 residues long. In DNA form, the CDR3 reads TGTGCCAGCAGTTTAGCTAGGAGGCAACAGCCCCAGCATTTT. It specifies CASSLARRQQPQHF. The full variable domain, completed using reference TRBV28 and TRBJ1-5, is DVKVTQSSRYLVKRTGEKVFLECVQDMDHENMFWYRQDPGLGLRLIYFSYDVKMKEKGDIPEGYSVSREKKERFSLILESASTNQTSMYLCASSLARRQQPQHFGDGTRLSIL.

The V gene is TRBV7-3, the J gene TRBJ1-5, with D perhaps matching TRBD1 (6 bases). The length of the CDR3 is 22 residues. CDR1 is SGHTA and CDR2 is FQGTGA in the germline V gene. Trimming took 1 base from V and 1 from J, leaving 29 bases between them. CDR3 protein: CASSLMGVGGTLRVPSNQPQHF. CDR3 in DNA: TGTGCCAGCAGCTTAATGGGCGTCGGGGGGACATTACGGGTTCCGAGCAATCAGCCCCAGCATTTT.

Details on this clone: Relative to the germline gene, one junction end is altered; a read error may explain this. The chain links TRBV6-1 to TRBJ1-4; D call uncertain. The CDR3 has 14 residues. Germline V gives CDR1 MNHNS, CDR2 SASEGT. The CDR3 protein is CASTESWANEKLFF. In DNA form, the CDR3 reads TGTGCCAGCACTGAATCTTGGGCTAATGAAAAACTGTTTTTT.

This clone has a single count. V gene TRBV27 combines with J gene TRBJ2-7; tentative D call: TRBD2 (6 bases). V was shortened by 7 bases and J by 2 bases, with 24 bases between the two germline ends. CDR1 and CDR2 from the germline V gene are MNHEY and SMNVEV (reference sequence). This CDR3 has 17 amino acids. The CDR3 is CASIRKGGGLYAYEQYF. In nucleotides, the CDR3 is TGTGCCAGCATCCGGAAGGGTGGGGGACTTTACGCCTACGAGCAGTACTTC.

The V and J genes are TRBV7-3 and TRBJ2-2; 9 bases fit TRBD2. The CDR3 loop spans 15 amino acids. The V segment lost 4 bases and the J segment 3 bases; nucleotides outside the gene matches: 3. Germline V lookup: CDR1 SGHTA, CDR2 FQGTGA. Here the CDR3 reads CASSSGTSYTGELFF. CDR3 in DNA: TGTGCCAGCAGCTCCGGGACTAGCTACACCGGGGAGCTGTTTTTT.

This clone has only one observation. The chain uses TRBV12-5 and TRBJ1-1; tentative D call: TRBD1 (6 bases). CDR1 and CDR2 from the germline V gene are LGHNT and FRNRAP. There are 16 residues in the CDR3. V was pared by 0 bases and J by 6 bases, with 17 bases between. The CDR3: CASGLVLHRVPSEAFF. CDR3 DNA sequence: TGTGCTAGTGGTTTGGTATTGCACAGGGTTCCCTCTGAAGCTTTCTTT.

Concerning this clone: It may be a read error: a sequence one base away is much more abundant. The genes are TRBV11-2 and TRBJ1-1; D call uncertain. The CDR3 consists of 13 residues. The germline V and J ends were trimmed by 5 bases and 3 bases, with 10 bases remaining between them. The germline V gene encodes CDR1 SGHAT and CDR2 FQNNGV. CDR3 DNA sequence: TGTGCCAGCAGCCTCCAACCGTACACTGAAGCTTTCTTT. This sequence encodes CASSLQPYTEAFF.

The chain employs TRBV28 and TRBJ2-7; the D gene could be TRBD1 or TRBD2 (5 bases each). Germline V gives CDR1 MDHEN, CDR2 SYDVKM. V was clipped by 7 bases and J by 1 base, with 20 bases between them. The CDR3 has 16 amino acids. CDR3 sequence: CASIPLAGTPSYEQYF. The CDR3, as DNA: TGTGCCAGCATTCCCCTCGCCGGGACGCCTTCCTACGAGCAGTACTTC. Full variable domain (missing parts from reference TRBV28 and TRBJ2-7): DVKVTQSSRYLVKRTGEKVFLECVQDMDHENMFWYRQDPGLGLRLIYFSYDVKMKEKGDIPEGYSVSREKKERFSLILESASTNQTSMYLCASIPLAGTPSYEQYFGPGTRLTVT.

This clone showed up just a few times. The DNA of the CDR3 is TGTGCCAGCAGCTACTCGATGTTTACAGGGGACGCAACTAATGAAAAACTGTTTTTT. Protein sequence: CASSYSMFTGDATNEKLFF. The J gene is TRBJ1-4, the V gene TRBV5-4; 7 nucleotides align to TRBD1. Germline CDR1 SGHNT, CDR2 YYREEE (reference sequence). V shed 3 bases and J 0 bases; nucleotides not matched to a gene: 14. This CDR3 has 19 residues.

The chain links TRBV2 to TRBJ2-7, with a tentative D call TRBD1 (6 bases). The germline gives CDR1 SNHLY, CDR2 FYNNEI. CDR3 length: 14 amino acids. Trimming took off 6 bases at V and 0 bases at J, with 12 bases between the two ends. CDR3 coding DNA: TGTGCCAGCAGCGGGACACAGAGCTCCTACGAGCAGTACTTC. Amino acids: CASSGTQSSYEQYF.

The rearrangement uses TRBV18 and TRBJ2-5; 8 bases fit TRBD2. Germline-derived CDR1 and CDR2 are KGHSH and LQKENI. With V trimmed by 3 bases and J by 4 bases, 7 bases remained unmatched. The CDR3 runs to 15 residues. Written as DNA, the CDR3 is TGTGCCAGCTCACCGCGGGGGGCGGAGATAGAGACCCAGTACTTC. Its translation is CASSPRGAEIETQYF.

V and J are TRBV5-1 and TRBJ2-7; a weak D match, TRBD1 (7 bases). CDR3 length equals 14 residues. Trimming pared 0 bases from V and 5 bases from J, leaving 12 bases between. The germline V gene encodes CDR1 SGHRS and CDR2 YFSETQ. CDR3 protein: CASSLGGRGDEQYF. CDR3 bases: TGCGCCAGCAGCTTGGGTGGCAGGGGGGACGAGCAGTACTTC.